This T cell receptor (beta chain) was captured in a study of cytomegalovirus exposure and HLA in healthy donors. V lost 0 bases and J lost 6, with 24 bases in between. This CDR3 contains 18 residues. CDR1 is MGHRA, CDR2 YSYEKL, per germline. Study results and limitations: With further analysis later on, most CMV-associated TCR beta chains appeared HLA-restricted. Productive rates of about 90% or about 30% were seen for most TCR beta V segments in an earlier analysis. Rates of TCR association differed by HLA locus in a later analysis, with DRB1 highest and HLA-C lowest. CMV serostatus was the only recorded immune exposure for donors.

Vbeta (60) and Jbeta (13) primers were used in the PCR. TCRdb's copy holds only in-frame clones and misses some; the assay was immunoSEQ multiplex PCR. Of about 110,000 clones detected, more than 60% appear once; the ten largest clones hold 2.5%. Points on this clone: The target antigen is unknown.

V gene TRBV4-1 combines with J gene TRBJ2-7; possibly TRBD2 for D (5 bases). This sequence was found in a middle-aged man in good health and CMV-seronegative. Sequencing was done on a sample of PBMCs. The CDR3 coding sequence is TGCGCCAGCAGCCAAGATCGGGCGCTAGAATGGAGGCTGGGCGAGCAGTACTTC. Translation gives CASSQDRALEWRLGEQYF.